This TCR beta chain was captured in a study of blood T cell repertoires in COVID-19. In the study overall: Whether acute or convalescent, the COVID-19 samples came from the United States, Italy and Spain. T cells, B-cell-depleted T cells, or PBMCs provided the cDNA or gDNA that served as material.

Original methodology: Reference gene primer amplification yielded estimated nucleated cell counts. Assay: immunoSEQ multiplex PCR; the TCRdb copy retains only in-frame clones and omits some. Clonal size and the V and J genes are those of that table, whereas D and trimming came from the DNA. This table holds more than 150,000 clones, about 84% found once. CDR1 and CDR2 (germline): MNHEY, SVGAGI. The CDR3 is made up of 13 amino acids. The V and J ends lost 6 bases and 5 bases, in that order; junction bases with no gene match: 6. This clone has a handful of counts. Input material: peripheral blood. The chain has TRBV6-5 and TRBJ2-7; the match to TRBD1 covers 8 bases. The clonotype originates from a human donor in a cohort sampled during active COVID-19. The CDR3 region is CASSPRQGHEQYF. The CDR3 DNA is TGTGCCAGCAGCCCCCGACAGGGGCACGAGCAGTACTTC.